The 12 T cell receptor beta chains presented below share a single source sample, sequenced in a study of beta chain features in type 1 diabetes. The study, taken as a whole, reports: Shortening of TCRB CDR3s, moderate but significant, appeared in all four CD4+ subsets of Type 1 diabetes patients.

Investigators reverse transcribed all isolated RNA, so they sequenced expressed TCRB transcripts. This table comes from immunoSEQ multiplex PCR, and its TCRdb copy is limited to in-frame clones, with some not included. The data show around 310,000 clones, roughly 14% seen once. No cognate antigen is known for these TCRs. Specimen: naive CD4+ T cells from blood. The origin of the receptors is a young woman with type 1 diabetes.

The chain is built from TRBV25-1 and TRBJ1-1; 9 nucleotides line up with TRBD1. The CDR3 sequence is 17 residues long. The V gene end was trimmed by 4 bases and the J gene end by 7 bases; junction bases not matched to a gene: 16. Germline-derived CDR1 and CDR2 are MGHDK and SYGVNS. The CDR3 loop reads CASSGYRDREVLSEAFF. CDR3 sequence (DNA): TGTGCCAGCAGTGGCTACCGGGACAGGGAGGTTCTGAGTGAAGCTTTCTTT.

This clone came up a few times. V gene TRBV4-3 combines with J gene TRBJ2-7; perhaps TRBD2 as D (7 bases). Deletions cut 2 bases from V and 3 bases from J, with 17 bases between. There are 16 residues in the CDR3. In germline, CDR1 is LGHNA, CDR2 YSLEER. The DNA for the CDR3 is TGCGCCAGCAGCCAATCGGGGGCGGGAGCTTTCTACGAGCAGTACTTC. As protein: CASSQSGAGAFYEQYF.

The V gene is TRBV11-2, the J gene TRBJ2-5; no firm D call. V was trimmed by 2 bases and J by 0 bases, leaving 4 bases between them. This CDR3 region has 13 residues. Looked up from germline, CDR1 is SGHAT and CDR2 is FQNNGV. DNA for the CDR3: TGTGCCAGCAGCTTACTATACCAAGAGACCCAGTACTTC. Amino acids: CASSLLYQETQYF.

The chain carries TRBV27 and TRBJ1-1, with a weak D call TRBD1 (6 bases). V lost 8 bases and J lost 1, with 14 bases in between. Germline lookup yields CDR1 MNHEY and CDR2 SMNVEV (reference sequence). The CDR3 is made up of 14 amino acids. The CDR3 here is CASGSGQTNTEAFF. In DNA form, the CDR3 reads TGTGCCAGCGGATCTGGACAGACGAACACTGAAGCTTTCTTT.

This clone was observed a few times. The V and J genes are TRBV7-9 and TRBJ2-7; 8 nucleotides line up with TRBD2. Germline loops: CDR1 SEHNR, CDR2 FQNEAQ (reference sequence). After removal of 3 bases from V and 6 bases from J, the junction contained 4 bases not matched to a gene. This CDR3 spans 13 amino acids. CDR3 in amino acids: CASSFGTSVEQYF. Written as DNA, the CDR3 is TGTGCCAGCAGCTTCGGGACTAGTGTCGAGCAGTACTTC.

This clone was counted between two and nine times. The chain links TRBV9 to TRBJ2-5; 7 bases align to TRBD1. The germline V gene encodes CDR1 SGDLS and CDR2 YYNGEE. Unmatched junction bases numbered 5, after V lost 0 bases and J lost 3 bases. The CDR3 has 15 residues. The CDR3 protein is CASSVETGLKETQYF. The CDR3 DNA reads TGTGCCAGCAGCGTAGAGACAGGGCTTAAAGAGACCCAGTACTTC.

This clone occurred a few times. The J gene is TRBJ2-2, the V gene TRBV30; 9 nucleotides agree with TRBD1. This CDR3 comprises 15 residues. Germline V lookup: CDR1 GTSNPN, CDR2 SVGIG (reference sequence). V was clipped by 3 bases and J by 7 bases; unmatched bases: 9. DNA of the CDR3: TGTGCCTGGAGGCTCGGGACAGGGTATGGCGGGGAGCTGTTTTTT. Encoded protein: CAWRLGTGYGGELFF. Variable domain in full (rest from reference TRBV30 and TRBJ2-2): SQTIHQWPATLVQPVGSPLSLECTVEGTSNPNLYWYRQAAGRGLQLLFYSVGIGQISSEVPQNLSASRPQDRQFILSSKKLLLSDSGFYLCAWRLGTGYGGELFFGEGSRLTVL.

This clone occurred a few times. This chain joins TRBV4-2 and TRBJ1-3; D possibly corresponds to TRBD1 (6 bases). Germline CDR1 is LGHNA and CDR2 is YNFKEQ. V lost 1 base and J lost 4, with 17 bases in between. The CDR3 runs 17 residues. CDR3 loop: CASSQGPGRGTGNTIYF. In DNA form, the CDR3 reads TGTGCCAGCAGCCAAGGGCCGGGCAGGGGCACCGGAAACACCATATATTTT.

The chain couples TRBV10-2 to TRBJ1-1; 7 bases fit TRBD1. J lost 6 bases, V lost 5 bases, and 3 bases had no gene match. This CDR3 has 12 residues. Germline loops: CDR1 WSHSY, CDR2 SAAADI. The CDR3 nucleotides are TGCGCCAGCAGTCGGACAGGTTCTGAAGCTTTCTTT. This sequence encodes CASSRTGSEAFF.

The J gene is TRBJ2-1, the V gene TRBV9; 9 bases are a match to TRBD2. Germline CDR1 is SGDLS and CDR2 is YYNGEE. The CDR3 length is 16 residues. Unmatched junction bases numbered 7, after V lost 0 bases and J lost 6 bases. In DNA, the CDR3 is TGTGCCAGCAGCGTAGCAGCGGGAGGACCGGGCAATGAGCAGTTCTTC. Translated: CASSVAAGGPGNEQFF.

This clone was counted a few times. The rearrangement links TRBV11-2 to TRBJ1-4, with TRBD1 as a possible D gene (6 bases). This CDR3 has 14 residues. With 0 bases removed from V and 12 bases from J, the gap between germline ends came to 14 bases. Germline V gives CDR1 SGHAT, CDR2 FQNNGV. The CDR3 here is CASSLDQHRAELFF. The CDR3 DNA sequence: TGTGCCAGCAGCTTAGATCAACACAGGGCGGAACTGTTTTTT. The variable domain in full, completed from reference TRBV11-2 and TRBJ1-4, reads EAGVAQSPRYKIIEKRQSVAFWCNPISGHATLYWYQQILGQGPKLLIQFQNNGVVDDSQLPKDRFSAERLKGVDSTLKIQPAKLEDSAVYLCASSLDQHRAELFFGSGTQLSVL.

In its sample, this clone was seen a few times. The rearrangement uses TRBV27 and TRBJ1-1; perhaps TRBD1 as D (5 bases). Trimming removed 3 bases from V and 8 bases from J, with 13 bases in between. From germline, CDR1 is MNHEY and CDR2 SMNVEV (reference sequence). The CDR3 has 13 residues. CDR3 region: CASSFGGGVEAFF. The CDR3 DNA reads as TGTGCCAGCAGTTTTGGAGGAGGGGTAGAAGCTTTCTTT.